These 18 T cell receptor beta chains share one sample of origin, sequenced in a study of T cells after yellow fever vaccination. MiXCR, run by TCRdb on the 5' RACE reads, gives a single entry per CDR3 protein. The sample lists 140,000 to 150,000 distinct CDR3 sequences, 5% to 8% occurring once. The material sequenced was CD4+ T cells sorted from PBMCs, taken 10 days after the yellow fever booster vaccination. These receptors were taken from a man aged 30 to 39 who received the YFV17D yellow fever vaccine.

This clonotype was counted at least ten times. The chain employs TRBV30 and TRBJ2-1, with D unclear. The CDR3 has 14 residues. Trimming cost V 0 bases and J 8 bases, with 14 bases left between them. Germline assignment: CDR1 GTSNPN and CDR2 SVGIG (reference sequence). CDR3 sequence reads: CAWSVPGWRDEQFF. The CDR3 bases are TGTGCCTGGAGTGTCCCTGGGTGGCGCGATGAGCAGTTCTTC.

This clonotype was counted many times. The V call is TRBV11-2, the J call TRBJ2-2; TRBD2 agrees at 8 bases. The CDR3 covers 20 residues. Germline V gene data show CDR1 as SGHAT and CDR2 as FQNNGV. V was clipped by 5 bases and J by 0 bases; unmatched bases: 17. Here the CDR3 reads CASSLRSLAGLAANTGELFF. The CDR3 nucleotides read TGTGCCAGCAGCCTTAGGTCTCTAGCGGGCCTCGCTGCGAACACCGGGGAGCTGTTTTTT.

The V call is TRBV5-1, the J call TRBJ2-1; D unresolved. V was cut by 6 bases and J by 10 bases, with 20 bases left in between. The length of the CDR3 is 14 residues. Germline values: CDR1 SGHRS, CDR2 YFSETQ. The CDR3 region has the DNA TGCGCCAGCACGACCTCACCTGGCGGCGTGGAGCAGTTCTTC. Residues: CASTTSPGGVEQFF.

This clonotype was seen many times. This chain connects TRBV18 to TRBJ2-5, with 7 bases lining up with TRBD2. With 3 bases clipped from V and 5 bases from J, the junction kept 6 bases outside the gene matches. The CDR3 is 14 amino acids. Germline lookup yields CDR1 KGHSH and CDR2 LQKENI. CDR3: CASSPPTSRETQYF. As DNA, the CDR3 is TGTGCCAGCTCACCGCCGACTAGCCGTGAGACCCAGTACTTC.

The table lists this clonotype with many counts. The J gene is TRBJ2-1, the V gene TRBV7-9, with 8 bases matching TRBD2. Germline loops: CDR1 SEHNR, CDR2 FQNEAQ (reference sequence). V shed 10 bases, J shed 6 bases, and the junction held 8 bases outside the gene matches. This CDR3 region has 13 residues. The CDR3 region has the DNA TGTGCCATCCCCGGGACTAGAGTCAATGAGCAGTTCTTC. Protein: CAIPGTRVNEQFF. The whole variable domain, filled in from reference TRBV7-9 and TRBJ2-1, reads DTGVSQNPRHKITKRGQNVTFRCDPISEHNRLYWYRQTLGQGPEFLTYFQNEAQLEKSRLLSDRFSAERPKGSFSTLEIQRTEQGDSAMYLCAIPGTRVNEQFFGPGTRLTVL.

This clonotype was seen repeatedly, ten times or more. The CDR3 here is CASSAASGSWNEQFF. The CDR3 DNA sequence: TGCGCCAGCAGTGCGGCTAGCGGGAGTTGGAATGAGCAGTTCTTC. V is TRBV10-1 and J is TRBJ2-1; 10 bases are a match to TRBD2. Germline V CDR1 and CDR2: WNHNN, SYGVQD (reference sequence). The CDR3 has 15 residues. The V and J ends lost 4 bases and 7 bases, in that order; junction bases with no gene match: 7.

At least ten counts were recorded for this clonotype. This rearrangement joins TRBV30 to TRBJ2-5, with D tentatively TRBD1 (5 bases). Trimming left V 1 base short and J 4 bases short, with 10 bases between. Germline CDR1 reads GTSNPN; CDR2 reads SVGIG (reference sequence). The length of the CDR3 is 13 residues. The CDR3 nucleotides read TGTGCCTGGAGTGGTGGACAAGGAGAGACCCAGTACTTC. Protein: CAWSGGQGETQYF.

This clonotype was recorded at least ten times. The V gene is TRBV3-1, the J gene TRBJ2-2; 10 positions agree with TRBD2. V shed 4 bases and J 7 bases; nucleotides not matched to a gene: 9. The CDR3 spans 16 residues. CDR1 and CDR2 (germline): LGHDT, YNNKEL (reference sequence). The CDR3, as DNA: TGTGCCAGCAGCCCCGGGCTAGCGGGAGTGGTCGGGGAGCTGTTTTTT. It codes for CASSPGLAGVVGELFF.

The sample holds many counts of this clonotype. The rearrangement uses TRBV18 and TRBJ1-5; 7 nucleotides align to TRBD1. The CDR3 totals 13 residues. Germline loops: CDR1 KGHSH, CDR2 LQKENI. V gave up 4 bases and J gave up 11 bases; unmatched junction bases: 8. DNA for the CDR3: TGTGCCAGCTCACGACAGGGTCAGGGAGCCCAGCATTTT. This translates into CASSRQGQGAQHF.

This clonotype was observed at least ten times. V usage is TRBV5-1 and J usage is TRBJ2-1, with TRBD2 matching 8 bases. Germline CDR1 is SGHRS and CDR2 is YFSETQ. V lost 0 bases, J lost 4 bases, and 3 bases stayed unmatched. This CDR3 is built from 15 residues. CDR3 amino acids: CASSLDSGAYNEQFF. The CDR3 DNA reads as TGCGCCAGCAGCTTGGATAGCGGGGCTTACAATGAGCAGTTCTTC.

This clonotype was counted at least ten times. V gene TRBV12-3 or TRBV12-4 combines with J gene TRBJ1-1; 8 bases fit TRBD1. After removal of 6 bases from V and 4 bases from J, the junction contained 7 bases not matched to a gene. The CDR3 runs 14 residues. CDR3 in amino acids: CASRRNRGSTEAFF. The CDR3 nucleotides are TGTGCCAGCAGGAGAAACAGGGGGAGCACTGAAGCTTTCTTT.

The sample holds many counts of this clonotype. The CDR3, as DNA: TGTGCCATCAGTACTAGGGGTGTGGGAGATACGCAGTATTTT. This encodes CAISTRGVGDTQYF. The chain is built from TRBV10-3 and TRBJ2-3; D possibly matches TRBD1 or TRBD2 (5 bases each). The germline V and J ends were trimmed by 5 bases and 5 bases, with 14 bases remaining between them. Germline-derived CDR1 and CDR2 are ENHRY and SYGVKD. The CDR3 contains 14 residues.

This clonotype was seen repeatedly, ten times or more. The V and J genes are TRBV20-1 and TRBJ2-3, with D perhaps TRBD1 (5 bases). The CDR3 totals 14 residues. Germline V gene data show CDR1 as DFQATT and CDR2 as SNEGSKA (reference sequence). The V end was cut by 3 bases, the J end by 3 bases, with 13 bases between. This CDR3 is CSARHPGLTDTQYF. The DNA for the CDR3 is TGCAGTGCTAGGCACCCAGGGTTAACAGATACGCAGTATTTT.

Many counts were recorded for this clonotype. The chain recombines TRBV28 with TRBJ1-6, with a tentative D call TRBD1 (5 bases). CDR1 and CDR2 (germline): MDHEN, SYDVKM. The V end lost 3 bases, the J end lost 5 bases, and 11 bases lay between the germline ends. The CDR3 sequence is 15 residues long. CDR3 nucleotide sequence: TGTGCCAGCAGTTTCCTCCAGGGAAATAATTCACCCCTCCACTTT. It translates to CASSFLQGNNSPLHF.

In its sample, this clonotype was seen many times. J is TRBJ2-3 and V is TRBV10-3; 9 positions agree with TRBD2. This CDR3 has 12 residues. Germline trimming cut 10 bases from V and 8 bases from J; bases unmatched to any gene: 7. Germline V CDR1 and CDR2: ENHRY, SYGVKD. CDR3 in amino acids: CATSGEDSTQYF. CDR3 in DNA: TGTGCCACTAGCGGGGAAGACAGTACGCAGTATTTT.

This clonotype was recorded many times. V gene TRBV7-8 combines with J gene TRBJ2-1, with TRBD1 as a possible D gene (6 bases). CDR1 is SGHVS, CDR2 FQNEAQ, per germline. V was cut by 5 bases and J by 9 bases, with 14 bases left in between. The CDR3 extends over 13 amino acids. CDR3 sequence: CASSDPTGSEQFF. CDR3 sequence (DNA): TGTGCCAGCAGCGACCCTACAGGGAGTGAGCAGTTCTTC.

In this sample, this clonotype turned up many times. The chain employs TRBV5-4 and TRBJ2-5, with 7 bases that match TRBD2. The CDR3 runs 14 residues. Looked up from germline, CDR1 is SGHNT and CDR2 is YYREEE (reference sequence). Germline trimming cut 4 bases from V and 7 bases from J; bases unmatched to any gene: 10. The CDR3 loop is CASSMGGTELTQYF. DNA of the CDR3: TGTGCCAGCAGCATGGGGGGGACGGAGCTGACCCAGTACTTC.

This clonotype has ten or more counts. The chain employs TRBV5-1 and TRBJ2-1; the D is unclear. V lost 6 bases to trimming and J lost 8 bases, with 18 bases between them. Per the germline V gene, CDR1 is SGHRS and CDR2 is YFSETQ. CDR3 length: 14 amino acids. CDR3 coding DNA: TGCGCCAGCACGGTCCCAACATACAGCGATGAGCAGTTCTTC. Residues: CASTVPTYSDEQFF.